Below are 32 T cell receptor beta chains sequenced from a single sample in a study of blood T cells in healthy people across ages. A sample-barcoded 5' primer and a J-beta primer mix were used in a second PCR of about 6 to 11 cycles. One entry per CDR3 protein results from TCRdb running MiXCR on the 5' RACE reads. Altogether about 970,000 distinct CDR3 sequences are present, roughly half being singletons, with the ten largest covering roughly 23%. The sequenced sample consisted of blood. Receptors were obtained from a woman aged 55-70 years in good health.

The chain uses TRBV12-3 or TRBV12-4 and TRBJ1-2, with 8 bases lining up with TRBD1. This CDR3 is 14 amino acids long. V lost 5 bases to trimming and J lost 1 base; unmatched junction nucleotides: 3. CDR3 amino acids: CASSRDRRNYGYTF. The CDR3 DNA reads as TGTGCCAGCAGTCGGGACAGGCGTAACTATGGCTACACCTTC.

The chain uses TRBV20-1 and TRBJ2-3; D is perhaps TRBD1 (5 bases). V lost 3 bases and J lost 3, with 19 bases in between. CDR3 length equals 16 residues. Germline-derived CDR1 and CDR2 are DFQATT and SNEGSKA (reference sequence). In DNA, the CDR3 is TGCAGTGCTAGGGATGAAGGGGCAACCAGGACAGATACGCAGTATTTT. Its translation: CSARDEGATRTDTQYF.

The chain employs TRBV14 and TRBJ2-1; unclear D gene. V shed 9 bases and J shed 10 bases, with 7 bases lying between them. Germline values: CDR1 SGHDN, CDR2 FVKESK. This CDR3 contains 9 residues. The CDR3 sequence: CASVGEQFF. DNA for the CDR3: TGTGCCAGTGTAGGCGAGCAGTTCTTC. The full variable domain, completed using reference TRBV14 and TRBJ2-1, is EAGVTQFPSHSVIEKGQTVTLRCDPISGHDNLYWYRRVMGKEIKFLLHFVKESKQDESGMPNNRFLAERTGGTYSTLKVQPAELEDSGVYFCASVGEQFFGPGTRLTVL.

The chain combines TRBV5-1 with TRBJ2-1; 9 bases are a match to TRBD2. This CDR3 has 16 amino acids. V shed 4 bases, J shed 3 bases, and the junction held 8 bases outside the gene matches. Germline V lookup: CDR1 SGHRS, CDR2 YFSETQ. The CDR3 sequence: CASSAGGTSHYNEQFF. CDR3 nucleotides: TGCGCCAGCAGCGCGGGGGGGACCTCCCACTACAATGAGCAGTTCTTC.

The CDR3 here is CASSLAGGREYEQYF. CDR3 nucleotide sequence: TGCGCCAGCAGCTTGGCGGGCGGGAGGGAATACGAGCAGTACTTC. This sequence joins TRBV5-1 and TRBJ2-5, with 9 positions matching TRBD2. With the DNA end fitting TRBJ2-7 better, the J assignment may be wrong. CDR3 size: 15 residues. From germline, CDR1 is SGHRS and CDR2 YFSETQ.

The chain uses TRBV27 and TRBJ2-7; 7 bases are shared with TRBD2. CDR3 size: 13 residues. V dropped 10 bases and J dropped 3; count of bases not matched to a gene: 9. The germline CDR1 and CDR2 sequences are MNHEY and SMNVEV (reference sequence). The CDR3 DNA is TGTGCCACCGACCGGGACTATCACTACGAGCAGTACTTC. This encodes CATDRDYHYEQYF.

In DNA, the CDR3 is TGTGCCAGCACCATTAGCGGATCCTTGGGGACCCAGTACTTC. It encodes CASTISGSLGTQYF. The chain recombines TRBV28 with TRBJ2-5; D is perhaps TRBD2 (6 bases). Trimming removed 7 bases at V and 7 bases at J, with 19 bases between. The CDR3 is 14 amino acids. CDR1 is MDHEN and CDR2 is SYDVKM in the germline V gene.

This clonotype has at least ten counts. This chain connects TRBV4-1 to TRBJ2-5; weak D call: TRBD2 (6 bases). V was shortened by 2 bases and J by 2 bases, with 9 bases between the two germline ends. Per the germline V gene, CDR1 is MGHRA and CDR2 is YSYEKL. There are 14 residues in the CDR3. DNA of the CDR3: TGCGCCAGCAGCCAAAAACTAGCACAAGAGACCCAGTACTTC. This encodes CASSQKLAQETQYF.

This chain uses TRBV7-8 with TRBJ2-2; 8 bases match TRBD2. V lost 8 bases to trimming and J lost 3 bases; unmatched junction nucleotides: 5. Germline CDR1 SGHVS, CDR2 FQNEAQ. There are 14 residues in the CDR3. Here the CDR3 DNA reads TGTGCCAGCGGATTAGCGGGATACACCGGGGAGCTGTTTTTT. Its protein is CASGLAGYTGELFF.

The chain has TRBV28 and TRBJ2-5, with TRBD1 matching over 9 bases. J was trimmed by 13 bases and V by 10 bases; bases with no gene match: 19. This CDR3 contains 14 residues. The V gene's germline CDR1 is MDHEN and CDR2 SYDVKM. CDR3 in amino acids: CATDRAGQGSLVYF. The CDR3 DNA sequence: TGTGCCACCGACCGGGCGGGACAGGGTTCCCTTGTGTACTTC. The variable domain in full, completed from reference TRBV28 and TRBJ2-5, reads DVKVTQSSRYLVKRTGEKVFLECVQDMDHENMFWYRQDPGLGLRLIYFSYDVKMKEKGDIPEGYSVSREKKERFSLILESASTNQTSMYLCATDRAGQGSLVYFGPGTRLLVL.

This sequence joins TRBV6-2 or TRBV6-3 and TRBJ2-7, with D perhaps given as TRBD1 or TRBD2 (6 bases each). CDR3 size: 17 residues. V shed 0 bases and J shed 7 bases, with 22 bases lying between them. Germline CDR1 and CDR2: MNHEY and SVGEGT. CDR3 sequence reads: CASSYSSPQGPAGEQYF. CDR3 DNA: TGTGCCAGCAGTTACTCGAGTCCCCAGGGGCCAGCGGGTGAGCAGTACTTC.

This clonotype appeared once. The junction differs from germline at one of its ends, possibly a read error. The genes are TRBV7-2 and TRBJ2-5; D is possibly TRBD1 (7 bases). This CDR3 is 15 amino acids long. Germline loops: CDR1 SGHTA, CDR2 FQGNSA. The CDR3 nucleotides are TGTGCCAACAGCCCCGTACGACAGGGAGGAGAGACCCAGTACTTC. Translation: CANSPVRQGGETQYF.

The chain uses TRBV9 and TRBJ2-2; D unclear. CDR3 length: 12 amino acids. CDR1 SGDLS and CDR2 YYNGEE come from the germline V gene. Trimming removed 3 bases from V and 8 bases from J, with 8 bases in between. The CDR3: CASSGTIGELFF. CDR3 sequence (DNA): TGTGCCAGCAGCGGGACGATAGGGGAGCTGTTTTTT.

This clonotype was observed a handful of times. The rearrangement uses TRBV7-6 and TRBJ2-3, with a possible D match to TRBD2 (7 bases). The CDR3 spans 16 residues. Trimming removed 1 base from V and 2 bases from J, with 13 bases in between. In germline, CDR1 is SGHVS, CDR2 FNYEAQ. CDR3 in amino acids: CASSLGAGAPTDTQYF. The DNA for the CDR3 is TGTGCCAGCAGCTTAGGGGCGGGGGCACCCACAGATACGCAGTATTTT.

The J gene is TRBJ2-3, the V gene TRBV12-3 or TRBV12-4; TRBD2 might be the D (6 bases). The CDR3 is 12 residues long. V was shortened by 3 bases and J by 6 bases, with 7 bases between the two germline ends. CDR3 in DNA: TGTGCCAGCAGTTTTGCGGGGGATACGCAGTATTTT. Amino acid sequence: CASSFAGDTQYF.

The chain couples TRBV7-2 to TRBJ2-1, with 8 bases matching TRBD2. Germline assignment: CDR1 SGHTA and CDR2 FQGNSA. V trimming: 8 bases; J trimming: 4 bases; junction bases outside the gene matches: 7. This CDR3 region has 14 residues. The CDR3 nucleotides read TGTGCCAGCTCGGAGGCGGGAGGTTACAATGAGCAGTTCTTC. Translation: CASSEAGGYNEQFF.

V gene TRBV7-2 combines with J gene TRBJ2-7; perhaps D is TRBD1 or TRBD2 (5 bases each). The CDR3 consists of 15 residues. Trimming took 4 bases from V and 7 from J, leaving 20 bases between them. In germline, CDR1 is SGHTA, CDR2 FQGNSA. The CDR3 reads CASSSSGTAVWEQYF. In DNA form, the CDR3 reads TGTGCCAGCAGCTCTTCCGGGACGGCTGTCTGGGAGCAGTACTTC.

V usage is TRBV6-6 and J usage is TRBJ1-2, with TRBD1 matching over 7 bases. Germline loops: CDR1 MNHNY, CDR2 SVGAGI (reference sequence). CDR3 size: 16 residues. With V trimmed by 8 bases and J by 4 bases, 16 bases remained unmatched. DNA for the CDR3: TGTGCCAGCGCCTCCTCAGGGGGGAATGACCTCTATGGCTACACCTTC. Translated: CASASSGGNDLYGYTF.

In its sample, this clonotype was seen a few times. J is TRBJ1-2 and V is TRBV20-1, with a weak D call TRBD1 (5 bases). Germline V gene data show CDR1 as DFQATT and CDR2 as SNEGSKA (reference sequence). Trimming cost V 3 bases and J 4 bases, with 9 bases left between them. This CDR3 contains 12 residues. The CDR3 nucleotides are TGCAGTGCTAGGCGGGGCTCCTATGGCTACACCTTC. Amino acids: CSARRGSYGYTF.

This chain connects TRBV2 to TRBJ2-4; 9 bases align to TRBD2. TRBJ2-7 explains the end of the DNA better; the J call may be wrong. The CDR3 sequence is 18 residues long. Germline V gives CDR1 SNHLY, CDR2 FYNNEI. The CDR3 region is CASSEMGLAGDGTYEQYF. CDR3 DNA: TGTGCCAGCAGTGAAATGGGGTTAGCGGGAGATGGAACGTACGAGCAGTACTTC.

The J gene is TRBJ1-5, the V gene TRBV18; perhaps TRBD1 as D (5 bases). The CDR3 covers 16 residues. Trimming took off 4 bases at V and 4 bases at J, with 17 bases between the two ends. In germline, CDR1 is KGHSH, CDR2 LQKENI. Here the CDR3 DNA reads TGTGCCAGCTCACTACCGGGGCCGGGTGGGAATCAGCCCCAGCATTTT. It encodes CASSLPGPGGNQPQHF.

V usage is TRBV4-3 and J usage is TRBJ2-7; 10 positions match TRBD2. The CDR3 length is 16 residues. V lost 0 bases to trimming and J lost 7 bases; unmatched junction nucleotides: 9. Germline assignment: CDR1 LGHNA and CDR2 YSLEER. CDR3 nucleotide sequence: TGCGCCAGCAGCCAAGATCTTTGGCTAGCGGGGGTTGAGCAGTACTTC. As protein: CASSQDLWLAGVEQYF.

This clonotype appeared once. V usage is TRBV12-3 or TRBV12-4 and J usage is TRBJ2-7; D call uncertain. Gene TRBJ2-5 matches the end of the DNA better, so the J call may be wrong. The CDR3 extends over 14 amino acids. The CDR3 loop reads CASRKRGLGETQYF. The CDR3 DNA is TGTGCCAGCCGCAAAAGAGGTCTGGGAGAGACCCAGTACTTC.

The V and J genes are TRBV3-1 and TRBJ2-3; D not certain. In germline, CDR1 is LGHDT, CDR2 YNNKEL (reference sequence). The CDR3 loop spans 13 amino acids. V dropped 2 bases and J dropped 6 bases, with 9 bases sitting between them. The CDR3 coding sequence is TGTGCCAGCAGCCAACTCAGACCCGATACGCAGTATTTT. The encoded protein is CASSQLRPDTQYF.

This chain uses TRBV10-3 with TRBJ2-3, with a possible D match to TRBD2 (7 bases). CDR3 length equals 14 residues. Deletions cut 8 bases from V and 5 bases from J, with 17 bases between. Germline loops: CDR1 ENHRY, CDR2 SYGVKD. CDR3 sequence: CAIRTGGGIDTQYF. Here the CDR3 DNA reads TGTGCCATCCGGACGGGCGGGGGCATAGATACGCAGTATTTT.

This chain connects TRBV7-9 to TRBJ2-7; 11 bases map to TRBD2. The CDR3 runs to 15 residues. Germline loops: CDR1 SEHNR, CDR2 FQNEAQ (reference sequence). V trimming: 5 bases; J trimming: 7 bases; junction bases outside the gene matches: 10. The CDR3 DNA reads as TGTGCCAGCAGCGATAGCGGGAGGGCCGGGGATGAGCAGTACTTC. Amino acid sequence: CASSDSGRAGDEQYF.

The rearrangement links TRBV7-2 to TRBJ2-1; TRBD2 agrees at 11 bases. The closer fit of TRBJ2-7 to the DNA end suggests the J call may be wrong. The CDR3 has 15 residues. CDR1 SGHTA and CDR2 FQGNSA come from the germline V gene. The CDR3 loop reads CASSLTSGSNNEQYF. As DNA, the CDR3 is TGTGCCAGCAGCCTCACTAGCGGGAGTAACAATGAGCAGTACTTC.

The CDR3: CASSFLAAGGRSNEQYF. CDR3 sequence (DNA): TGTGCCAGCAGCTTCCTGGCTGCGGGAGGGCGGAGCAATGAGCAGTACTTC. This sequence joins TRBV7-2 and TRBJ2-1, with 9 positions matching TRBD2. The J call may be mistaken, given a closer DNA end match to TRBJ2-7. Per the germline V gene, CDR1 is SGHTA and CDR2 is FQGNSA. The CDR3 totals 17 residues.

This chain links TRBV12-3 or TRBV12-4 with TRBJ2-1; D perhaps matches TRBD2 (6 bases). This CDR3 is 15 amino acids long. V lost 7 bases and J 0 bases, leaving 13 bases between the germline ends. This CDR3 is CASIVDSGSYNEQFF. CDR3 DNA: TGTGCCAGCATCGTCGATAGCGGCTCCTACAATGAGCAGTTCTTC.

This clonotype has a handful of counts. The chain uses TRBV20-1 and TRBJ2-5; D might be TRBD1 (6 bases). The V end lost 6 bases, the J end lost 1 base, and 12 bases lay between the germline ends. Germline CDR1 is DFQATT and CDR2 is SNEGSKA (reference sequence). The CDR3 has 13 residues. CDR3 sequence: CSALMGAQETQYF. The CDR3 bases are TGCAGTGCCCTGATGGGGGCCCAAGAGACCCAGTACTTC.

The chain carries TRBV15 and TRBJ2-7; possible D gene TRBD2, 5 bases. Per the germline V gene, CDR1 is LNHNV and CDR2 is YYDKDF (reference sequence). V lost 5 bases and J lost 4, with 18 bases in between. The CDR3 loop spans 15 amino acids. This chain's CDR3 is CATSARDKGGYEQYF. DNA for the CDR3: TGTGCCACCAGCGCCAGAGACAAGGGCGGGTACGAGCAGTACTTC.

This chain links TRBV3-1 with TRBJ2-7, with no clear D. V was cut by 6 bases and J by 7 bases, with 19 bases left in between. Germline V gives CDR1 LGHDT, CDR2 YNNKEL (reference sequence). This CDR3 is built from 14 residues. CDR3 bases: TGTGCCAGCAGGAAAGGGATTTCCGGAAATGAGCAGTACTTC. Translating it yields CASRKGISGNEQYF.